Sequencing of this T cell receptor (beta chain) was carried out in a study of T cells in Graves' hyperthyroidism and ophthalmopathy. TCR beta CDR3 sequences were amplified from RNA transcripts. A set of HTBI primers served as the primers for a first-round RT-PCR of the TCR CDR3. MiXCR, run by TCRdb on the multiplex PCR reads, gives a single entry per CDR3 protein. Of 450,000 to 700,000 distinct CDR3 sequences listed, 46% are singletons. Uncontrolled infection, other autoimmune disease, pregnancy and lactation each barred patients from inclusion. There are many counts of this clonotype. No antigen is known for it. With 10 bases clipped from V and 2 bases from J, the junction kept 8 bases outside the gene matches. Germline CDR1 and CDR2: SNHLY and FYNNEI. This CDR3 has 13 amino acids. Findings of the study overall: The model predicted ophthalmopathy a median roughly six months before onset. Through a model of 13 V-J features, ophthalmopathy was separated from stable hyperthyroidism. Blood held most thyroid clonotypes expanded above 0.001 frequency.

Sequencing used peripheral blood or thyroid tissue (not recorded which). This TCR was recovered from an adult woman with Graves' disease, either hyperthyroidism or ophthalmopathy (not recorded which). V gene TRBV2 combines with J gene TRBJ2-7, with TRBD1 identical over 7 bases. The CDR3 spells CATTLGGTYEQYF. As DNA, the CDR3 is TGTGCCACCACCTTAGGGGGCACCTACGAGCAGTACTTC.